The clone carrying this TCR beta chain was found once. Its antigen is currently unknown. The data were taken from a study of somatic mutations in cytotoxic T cells in rheumatoid arthritis. Regarding the study as a whole: Researchers did not know the antigen targets of the expanded CD8+ clones. Rheumatoid arthritis patients showed slight TRBV07 underrepresentation, unadjusted for multiple comparisons. Some patients, about an eighth of the roughly 65, had a largest CD8+ clone that exceeded 20% of CD8+ cells.

The ends were cut back, 5 bases at V and 4 bases at J, with 12 bases in the middle. The CDR3 has 13 residues. Germline V gene data show CDR1 as SGHNT and CDR2 as YENEEA. Authors' data handling: Patient CD8+ clones larger than 1% rarely matched published virus-specific TCRB sequences. The data were produced by immunoSEQ multiplex PCR, yet TCRdb's version contains in-frame clones alone and is incomplete. That table gives V, J and clone size, and the DNA gave D and trimming. The sample has around 29,000 clones, approximately 78% seen once. This chain links TRBV11-3 with TRBJ2-7; either TRBD1 or TRBD2 may fit D (5 bases each). Sequencing was carried out using CD8+ T cells sorted from blood. This clonotype was obtained from an adult with rheumatoid arthritis. Written as DNA, the CDR3 is TGTGCCAGCAGCCAATGGGACGTTTACGAGCAGTACTTC. Protein: CASSQWDVYEQYF. Full variable domain (missing parts from reference TRBV11-3 and TRBJ2-7): EAGVVQSPRYKIIEKKQPVAFWCNPISGHNTLYWYLQNLGQGPELLIRYENEEAVDDSQLPKDRFSAERLKGVDSTLKIQPAELGDSAVYLCASSQWDVYEQYFGPGTRLTVT.